Given below is one TCR beta chain in context. The data were taken from a study of shared T cell receptors in the human thymus. This table comes from immunoSEQ multiplex PCR, and its TCRdb copy is limited to in-frame clones, with some not included. The table includes hundreds of thousands of clones, roughly 90% detected once. This CDR3 comprises 13 residues. With 0 bases clipped from V and 6 bases from J, the junction kept 0 bases outside the gene matches. Germline V gene lookup returns CDR1 MNHNY and CDR2 SVGAGI (reference sequence). This sample also appeared in a second study, on human thymus T cells. From that second work: Corrective cardiac operations yielded the resected thymus tissue.

Sequenced material: thymocytes. The TCR originated in a boy under three years old with a congenital heart defect. The chain is built from TRBV6-6 and TRBJ1-1; TRBD1 matches 8 bases. CDR3 loop: CASSYSTGAEAFF. The CDR3 DNA follows: TGTGCCAGCAGTTACTCGACAGGGGCTGAAGCTTTCTTT.